The rows below give T cell receptor beta chains drawn from one sample of a study of control samples from healthy donors and cancer patients. Here immunoSEQ multiplex PCR was the method, and the copy in TCRdb shows in-frame clones only, minus some. Of just under 150,000 clones listed, around 90% were seen once; the top ten hold roughly 3.1%. Sequencing used blood. Source of these receptors: a man aged 25-45 years in good health. CDR3s include the opening cysteine and the closing phenylalanine or tryptophan. D genes are given only for firm matches. A row's size may be missing; if present it is once, few, many or a size class.

abundance,j_gene,v_gene,len,d_gene,CDR3aa,CDR3nt
NA,TRBJ2-3,TRBV19,16,TRBD2,CASTMASGAFTDTQYF,TGTGCCAGTACCATGGCTAGCGGGGCTTTCACAGATACGCAGTATTTT
NA,TRBJ1-1,TRBV27,13,NA,CASSPLDSSEAFF,TGTGCCAGCAGTCCTCTTGATTCTTCTGAAGCTTTCTTT
once,TRBJ1-1,TRBV29-1,13,NA,CSAASGHESEAFF,TGCAGCGCCGCTTCAGGGCACGAATCTGAAGCTTTCTTT
NA,TRBJ1-6,TRBV5-4,14,NA,CASSSSRGNSPLHF,TGTGCCAGCAGCTCCTCCAGGGGAAATTCACCCCTCCACTTT
NA,TRBJ1-2,TRBV14,13,NA,CASSQAVNYGYTF,TGTGCCAGCAGCCAAGCCGTAAACTATGGCTACACCTTC
NA,TRBJ2-2,TRBV6-5,13,NA,CASSYQERGELFF,TGTGCCAGCAGTTACCAGGAGCGCGGGGAGCTGTTTTTT
once,TRBJ1-2,TRBV27,13,NA,CASSSQGSYGYTF,TGTGCCAGCAGTTCACAGGGTTCCTATGGCTACACCTTC
NA,TRBJ2-2,TRBV28,18,TRBD1,CASSSNRGLRYLTGELFF,TGTGCCAGCAGTTCAAACAGGGGTCTCCGCTATCTCACCGGGGAGCTGTTTTTT
once,TRBJ2-1,TRBV5-1,13,TRBD2,CASSLRTSNEQFF,TGCGCCAGCAGCTTAAGGACTAGCAATGAGCAGTTCTTC
NA,TRBJ2-3,TRBV5-1,15,TRBD2,CASRLAGPSTDTQYF,TGCGCCAGCAGACTAGCGGGGCCGAGCACAGATACGCAGTATTTT
NA,TRBJ1-2,TRBV28,13,NA,CASIQTGLYGYTF,TGTGCCAGCATTCAGACAGGTCTCTATGGCTACACCTTC
NA,TRBJ1-1,TRBV7-8,16,TRBD1,CASSFNPRDRNTEAFF,TGTGCCAGCAGCTTCAACCCCCGGGACAGGAACACTGAAGCTTTCTTT
NA,TRBJ2-7,TRBV19,15,TRBD1,CASSMGQGASYEQYF,TGTGCCAGTAGTATGGGACAGGGAGCATCCTACGAGCAGTACTTC
NA,TRBJ1-2,TRBV6-5,14,NA,CASKVLDRSYGYTF,TGTGCCAGCAAGGTGCTCGACAGGAGCTATGGCTACACCTTC
NA,TRBJ2-7,TRBV7-8,14,TRBD1,CASSRGTGRHEQYF,TGTGCCAGCAGCCGAGGGACAGGGAGACACGAGCAGTACTTC
NA,TRBJ2-3,TRBV30,15,TRBD2,CAWSRTSGGTDTQYF,TGTGCCTGGAGCCGGACTAGCGGGGGGACAGATACGCAGTATTTT
NA,TRBJ1-1,TRBV7-9,13,NA,CASSPVLNTEAFF,TGTGCCAGCAGCCCAGTTCTGAACACTGAAGCTTTCTTT
NA,TRBJ1-2,TRBV10-3,14,NA,CAISESGEIYGYTF,TGTGCCATCAGTGAGTCAGGAGAGATCTATGGCTACACCTTC
NA,TRBJ1-2,TRBV5-1,16,TRBD1,CASSSDRGLGGYGYTF,TGCGCCAGCAGCTCGGACAGGGGGCTAGGGGGCTATGGCTACACCTTC
NA,TRBJ1-3,TRBV7-2,15,NA,CASSSYSSSGNTIYF,TGTGCCAGCAGCTCATACTCAAGCTCTGGAAACACCATATATTTT
NA,TRBJ2-7,TRBV15,15,NA,CATSRERDTGYEQYF,TGTGCCACCAGCAGAGAAAGGGACACAGGATACGAGCAGTACTTC
NA,TRBJ1-5,TRBV28,20,TRBD1,CASSLRQGAGTSIGNQPQHF,TGTGCCAGCAGTTTGAGACAGGGGGCTGGAACTTCTATAGGCAATCAGCCCCAGCATTTT
NA,TRBJ2-1,TRBV6-1,18,TRBD1,CASSERGGQGLLYNEQFF,TGTGCCAGCAGTGAAAGGGGGGGACAGGGGTTGCTCTACAATGAGCAGTTCTTC
NA,TRBJ1-4,TRBV28,16,TRBD1,CASSSTGGFIGEKLFF,TGTGCCAGCAGTTCGACAGGGGGCTTCATTGGTGAAAAACTGTTTTTT
NA,TRBJ1-2,TRBV19,15,NA,CASSPTTDTNYGYTF,TGTGCCAGTAGCCCGACGACGGATACTAACTATGGCTACACCTTC
few,TRBJ1-1,TRBV29-1,13,NA,CSVGGGPDTEAFF,TGCAGCGTTGGGGGAGGTCCTGACACTGAAGCTTTCTTT
NA,TRBJ1-2,TRBV30,14,TRBD1,CAWSVAGGLNGYTF,TGTGCCTGGAGTGTAGCAGGGGGATTAAATGGCTACACCTTC
NA,TRBJ1-1,TRBV5-6,15,NA,CASSVVTDIGTEAFF,TGTGCCAGCAGCGTAGTTACAGACATCGGCACTGAAGCTTTCTTT
once,TRBJ1-2,TRBV7-3,15,TRBD1,CASSQGQGALGGYTF,TGTGCCAGCAGCCAAGGACAGGGGGCGTTAGGTGGCTACACCTTC
NA,TRBJ1-2,TRBV4-1,15,NA,CASSHDGRPTGGYTF,TGCGCCAGCAGCCATGACGGACGGCCAACGGGGGGCTACACCTTC
NA,TRBJ1-1,TRBV27,12,TRBD1,CASSSLGQPAFF,TGTGCCAGCAGTTCTTTGGGACAGCCAGCTTTCTTT
NA,TRBJ1-2,TRBV6-6,14,TRBD1,CASSKQGTNYGYTF,TGTGCCAGCAGTAAACAGGGGACTAACTATGGCTACACCTTC
once,TRBJ2-1,TRBV5-1,15,NA,CASSNRGLSGNEQFF,TGCGCCAGCAGCAATAGGGGGTTGAGTGGGAATGAGCAGTTCTTC
NA,TRBJ1-5,TRBV6-5,14,TRBD1,CASRIRDRSQPQHF,TGTGCCAGCAGGATCCGGGACAGGAGCCAGCCCCAGCATTTT
NA,TRBJ2-7,TRBV9,15,TRBD1,CASSAGQGYRDEQYF,TGTGCCAGCAGCGCGGGACAGGGGTACAGGGACGAGCAGTACTTC
NA,TRBJ2-2,TRBV4-2,17,TRBD2,CASSQGLAGANTGELFF,TGTGCCAGCAGCCAAGGGCTAGCGGGGGCTAACACCGGGGAGCTGTTTTTT
NA,TRBJ1-2,TRBV7-8,15,NA,CASSVRRGGDYGYTF,TGTGCCAGCAGCGTTCGACGGGGAGGGGACTATGGCTACACCTTC
NA,TRBJ2-1,TRBV2,14,TRBD2,CASSPGLPINEQFF,TGTGCCAGCAGCCCGGGACTACCGATCAATGAGCAGTTCTTC
NA,TRBJ2-4,TRBV9,14,TRBD1,CASSAQGAGGIQYF,TGTGCCAGCAGCGCCCAGGGGGCTGGCGGCATTCAGTACTTC
NA,TRBJ2-6,TRBV10-2,17,TRBD1,CASTLGQGVSGANVLTF,TGCGCCAGCACCCTAGGACAGGGGGTATCTGGGGCCAACGTCCTGACTTTC
few,TRBJ2-7,TRBV4-1,13,TRBD1,CASSQETGGEQYF,TGCGCCAGCAGCCAGGAAACAGGGGGCGAGCAGTACTTC
NA,TRBJ2-7,TRBV19,14,NA,CASSPEGGSYEQYF,TGTGCCAGTAGCCCCGAAGGGGGATCCTACGAGCAGTACTTC
once,TRBJ1-2,TRBV6-2/TRBV6-3,16,NA,CASSYSRQGLDYGYTF,TGTGCCAGCAGTTACTCTAGGCAGGGGCTGGACTATGGCTACACCTTC
NA,TRBJ1-2,TRBV29-1,15,NA,CSVEGGGTSYYGYTF,TGCAGCGTTGAAGGGGGGGGGACCTCCTACTATGGCTACACCTTC
NA,TRBJ2-2,TRBV5-6,16,TRBD2,CASSLPSGVHTGELFF,TGTGCCAGCAGCTTGCCGAGCGGGGTCCACACCGGGGAGCTGTTTTTT
once,TRBJ1-2,TRBV6-4,14,NA,CASSERTSLYGYTF,TGTGCCAGCAGTGAAAGGACGTCACTCTATGGCTACACCTTC
NA,TRBJ2-3,TRBV27,17,TRBD2,CASSRSQLAGRADTQYF,TGTGCCAGCAGCCGATCACAACTAGCGGGGAGGGCAGATACGCAGTATTTT
NA,TRBJ1-2,TRBV5-6,16,TRBD1,CASSLSGTGNFYGYTF,TGTGCCAGCAGCCTATCCGGGACAGGGAACTTTTATGGCTACACCTTC
NA,TRBJ2-3,TRBV19,16,TRBD2,CASSEPGTSSTDTQYF,TGTGCCAGTAGTGAACCCGGGACTAGCAGCACAGATACGCAGTATTTT
NA,TRBJ1-3,TRBV9,16,NA,CASSVAGTDSGNTIYF,TGTGCCAGCAGCGTAGCAGGAACAGACTCTGGAAACACCATATATTTT
NA,TRBJ1-1,TRBV3-1/TRBV3-2,17,NA,CASSLTLAGMGNTEAFF,TGTGCCAGCAGCCTGACCTTGGCAGGGATGGGTAACACTGAAGCTTTCTTT